This entry concerns a single T cell receptor beta chain. This sample was taken from a study of blood T cell repertoires in COVID-19. At the level of the study: Some COVID-19 samples were acute and others convalescent; all came from the United States, Italy and Spain.

The CDR3 length is 12 residues. The V and J ends lost 2 bases and 10 bases respectively, with 10 bases between them. In the source study's methods: Estimated nucleated cell counts came from reference gene primer amplification. Clones were read by immunoSEQ multiplex PCR, and TCRdb kept only the in-frame ones, dropping some. V and J calls and clone size are copied from that table; D and trimming were computed from the DNA. The sample has some 250,000 clones; more than 85% are singletons. This rearrangement joins TRBV12-3 or TRBV12-4 to TRBJ2-3; TRBD1 is a possible D gene (5 bases). The sequencing input was PBMCs or T cells enriched from blood (not recorded which). This TCR was recovered from a man aged 35-49 years who had recovered from COVID-19. CDR3 nucleotides: TGTGCCAGCAGTTTACGGAAAGGGGCGCAGTATTTT. Translating gives CASSLRKGAQYF.